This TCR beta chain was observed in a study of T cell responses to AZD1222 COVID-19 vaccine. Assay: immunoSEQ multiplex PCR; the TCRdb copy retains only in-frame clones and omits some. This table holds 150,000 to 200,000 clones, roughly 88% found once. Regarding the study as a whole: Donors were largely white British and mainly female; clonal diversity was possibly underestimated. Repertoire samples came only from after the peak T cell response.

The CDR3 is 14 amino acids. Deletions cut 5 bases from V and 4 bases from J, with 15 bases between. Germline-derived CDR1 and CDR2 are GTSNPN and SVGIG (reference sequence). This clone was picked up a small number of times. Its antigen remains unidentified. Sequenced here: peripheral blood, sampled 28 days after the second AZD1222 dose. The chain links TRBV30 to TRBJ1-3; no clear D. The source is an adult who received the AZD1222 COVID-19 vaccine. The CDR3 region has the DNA TGTGCCTGGGGTAGGAGGCAGCGGGGAAACACCATATATTTT. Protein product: CAWGRRQRGNTIYF.